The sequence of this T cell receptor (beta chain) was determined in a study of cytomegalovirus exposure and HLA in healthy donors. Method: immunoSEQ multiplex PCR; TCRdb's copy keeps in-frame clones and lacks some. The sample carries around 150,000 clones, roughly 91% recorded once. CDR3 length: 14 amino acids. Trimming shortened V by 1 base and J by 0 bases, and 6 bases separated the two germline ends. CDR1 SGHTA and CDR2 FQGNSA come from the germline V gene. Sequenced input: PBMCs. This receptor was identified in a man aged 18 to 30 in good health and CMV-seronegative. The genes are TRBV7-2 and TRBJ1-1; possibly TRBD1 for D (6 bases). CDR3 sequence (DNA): TGTGCCAGCAGCTTAGGACAGGTGAACACTGAAGCTTTCTTT. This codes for CASSLGQVNTEAFF.